What follows describes a single T cell receptor beta chain. Its matching antigen is unknown. These data originate in a study of PD-1 blockade in classical Hodgkin lymphoma. Study conclusions and caveats: Individuals initiating nivolumab under 1 year after ASCT were excluded. The diversity seen at baseline in complete responders resembled that of newly diagnosed patients. By C4D1, diversity of CD4+ TCRs had risen significantly, whereas that of CD8+ TCRs had not.

The data were produced by immunoSEQ multiplex PCR, yet TCRdb's version contains in-frame clones alone and is incomplete. The data contain about 84,000 clones, roughly 90% of them singletons. This CDR3 spans 14 amino acids. Trimming cost V 1 base and J 3 bases, with 9 bases left between them. Germline-derived CDR1 and CDR2 are SGHTA and FQGNSA. No patient escaped relapse after autologous stem cell transplantation, and brentuximab vedotin exposure varied. Progressive disease, partial response or complete response was each patient's best response. Material: peripheral blood mononuclear cells (PBMCs), obtained at baseline. The clonotype comes from a human donor with classical Hodgkin lymphoma. The chain uses TRBV7-2 and TRBJ1-2, with a tentative D call TRBD1 (5 bases). The CDR3 coding sequence is TGTGCCAGCAGCTTAGTCGGGGGACACTATGGCTACACCTTC. It translates to CASSLVGGHYGYTF.